This T cell receptor (beta chain) was profiled in a study of cytomegalovirus exposure and HLA in healthy donors. The PCR used 60 Vbeta and 13 Jbeta primers. Here immunoSEQ multiplex PCR was the method, and the copy in TCRdb shows in-frame clones only, minus some. The sample has 150,000 or so clones, around 80% seen once. The sequence derives from a woman aged 50 to 60 in good health and CMV-seropositive. Source material: PBMCs.

CDR3 sequence reads: CASSLKLAGGSETQYF. CDR3 in DNA: TGTGCCAGCAGCTTGAAACTAGCGGGGGGAAGCGAGACCCAGTACTTC. The chain carries TRBV5-4 and TRBJ2-5; TRBD2 matches 12 bases. Per germline, CDR1 SGHNT and CDR2 YYREEE (reference sequence). Unmatched junction bases numbered 6, after V lost 1 base and J lost 5 bases. The CDR3 has 16 amino acids.